This T cell receptor (beta chain) was captured in a study of T cell changes during pregnancy in multiple sclerosis. CDR1 MNHNY and CDR2 SVGAGI come from the germline V gene (reference sequence). This CDR3 has 13 amino acids. V lost 6 bases, J lost 2 bases, and 11 bases lay in between. Clones were read by immunoSEQ multiplex PCR, and TCRdb kept only the in-frame ones, dropping some. The sample gives some 41,000 clones, roughly nine tenths of which show up once; roughly 0.53% is in the top ten. The rearrangement joins TRBV6-6 to TRBJ2-7; tentative D call: TRBD2 (5 bases). The sequences come from CD4+ T cells from peripheral blood mononuclear cells, collected in the first trimester of pregnancy. The sequence was collected from a female donor with multiple sclerosis, enrolled in a pregnancy study. The DNA for the CDR3 is TGTGCCAGCAGCTCCGGGATCACCTACGAGCAGTACTTC. This gives the protein CASSSGITYEQYF.